This T cell receptor beta chain derives from a study of low-dose radiotherapy and immunotherapy resistance in tumors. The wider study: Covering alpha and beta chains, TRAV- and TRBV-specific primers were used for the first-strand cDNA.

This clonotype was counted many times. TCRs underwent around 18 PCR cycles of amplification with a constant-region primer and V-primer adapter. TCRdb re-analysed the reads in MiXCR, keeping a single row per CDR3 protein. The sample carries approximately 52,000 distinct CDR3 sequences, approximately 35% recorded once. Time point in this sample: after trial treatment. The treatment here: LDRT plus nivolumab, ipilimumab, low-dose cyclophosphamide and aspirin (RACIN trial). Ipilimumab, nivolumab, aspirin, low-dose cyclophosphamide and low-dose radiotherapy were administered to donors. This CDR3 is built from 14 residues. V was clipped by 0 bases and J by 2 bases, with 9 bases between them. Per the germline V gene, CDR1 is SGHDT and CDR2 is YYEEEE.

This chain links TRBV5-6 with TRBJ2-7; D is tentatively TRBD1 or TRBD2 (5 bases each). Sequencing was performed on PBMCs, taken after low-dose radiotherapy plus immunotherapy. This clonotype was sampled from a male donor with rectosigmoid adenocarcinoma. The CDR3 DNA is TGTGCCAGCAGCTTGGCTGTGGGACCCTACGAGCAGTACTTC. Translating it yields CASSLAVGPYEQYF.